The source of this TCR beta chain is a study of T cells in Graves' hyperthyroidism and ophthalmopathy. CDR1 is SGHRS, CDR2 YFSETQ, per germline. Trimming removed 3 bases at V and 7 bases at J, with 17 bases between. This CDR3 contains 15 residues. Patients aged 18 to 65 had newly diagnosed hyperthyroidism lasting under 2 months. Exclusion of patients followed from uncontrolled infection, other autoimmune disease, pregnancy or lactation. TCR beta CDR3 regions were amplified from RNA transcripts. Initially, a first-round RT-PCR of the TCR CDR3 employed the HTBI primer set. A single record per CDR3 protein comes from TCRdb applying MiXCR to the multiplex PCR reads. The sample records about 690,000 distinct CDR3 sequences, 15% to 20% being singletons. Study-level results: Ophthalmopathy was predicted by the model a median of roughly 6.7 months ahead of onset.

A remark on this clonotype: The antigen remains unidentified.

The receptor was isolated from a man aged 50 or older with Graves' hyperthyroidism. The sequenced sample consisted of blood. The V gene is TRBV5-1, the J gene TRBJ2-1; D is perhaps TRBD2 (6 bases). The CDR3 here is CASSYQEGLGNEQFF. DNA for the CDR3: TGCGCCAGCAGCTACCAGGAGGGCCTAGGGAATGAGCAGTTCTTC.